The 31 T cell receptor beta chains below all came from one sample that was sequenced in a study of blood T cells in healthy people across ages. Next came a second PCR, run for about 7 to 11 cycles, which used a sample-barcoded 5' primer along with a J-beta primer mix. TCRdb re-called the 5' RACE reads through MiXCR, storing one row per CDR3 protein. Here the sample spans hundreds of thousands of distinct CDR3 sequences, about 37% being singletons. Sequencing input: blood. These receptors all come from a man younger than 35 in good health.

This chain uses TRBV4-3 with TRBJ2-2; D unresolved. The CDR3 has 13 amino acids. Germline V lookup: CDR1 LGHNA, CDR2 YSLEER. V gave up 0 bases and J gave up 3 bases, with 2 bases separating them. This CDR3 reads CASSQDYTGELFF. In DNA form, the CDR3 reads TGCGCCAGCAGCCAAGATTACACCGGGGAGCTGTTTTTT.

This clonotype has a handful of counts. DNA of the CDR3: TGCAGCGTTGGAGGAGGGCAGGGGGAATTCCGGAAACGGGGCTACACCTTC. Encoded protein: CSVGGGQGEFRKRGYTF. V and J are TRBV29-1 and TRBJ1-2; 7 nucleotides line up with TRBD1. CDR3 length equals 17 residues. Germline V CDR1 and CDR2: SQVTM, ANQGSEA. V shed 4 bases, J shed 8 bases, and the junction held 22 bases outside the gene matches. The full variable domain, with the rest looked up from reference TRBV29-1 and TRBJ1-2, is SAVISQKPSRDICQRGTSLTIQCQVDSQVTMMFWYRQQPGQSLTLIATANQGSEATYESGFVIDKFPISRPNLTFSTLTVSNMSPEDSSIYLCSVGGGQGEFRKRGYTFGSGTRLTVV.

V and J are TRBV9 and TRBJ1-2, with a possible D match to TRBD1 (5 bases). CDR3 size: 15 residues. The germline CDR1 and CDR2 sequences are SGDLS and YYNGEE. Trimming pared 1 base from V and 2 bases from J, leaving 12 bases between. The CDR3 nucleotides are TGTGCCAGCAGCGTATCGCGACAGACCAACTATGGCTACACCTTC. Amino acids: CASSVSRQTNYGYTF.

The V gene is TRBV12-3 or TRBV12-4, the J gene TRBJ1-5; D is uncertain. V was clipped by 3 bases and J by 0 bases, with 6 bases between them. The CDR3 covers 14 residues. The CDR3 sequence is CASSLFYSNQPQHF. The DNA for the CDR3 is TGTGCCAGCAGTTTGTTTTATAGCAATCAGCCCCAGCATTTT.

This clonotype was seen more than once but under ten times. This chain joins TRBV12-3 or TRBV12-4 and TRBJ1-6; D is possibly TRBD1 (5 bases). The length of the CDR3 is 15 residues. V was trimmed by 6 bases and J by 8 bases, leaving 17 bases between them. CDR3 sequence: CASSQRSRGDSPLHF. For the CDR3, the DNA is TGTGCCAGCAGCCAAAGGTCAAGGGGTGATTCACCCCTCCACTTT.

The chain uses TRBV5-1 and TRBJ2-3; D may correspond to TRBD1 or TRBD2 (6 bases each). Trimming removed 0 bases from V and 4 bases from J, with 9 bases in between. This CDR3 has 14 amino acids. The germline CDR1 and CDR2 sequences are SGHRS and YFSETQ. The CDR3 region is CASSLGGASDTQYF. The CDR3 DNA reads TGCGCCAGCAGCTTGGGGGGGGCATCAGATACGCAGTATTTT.

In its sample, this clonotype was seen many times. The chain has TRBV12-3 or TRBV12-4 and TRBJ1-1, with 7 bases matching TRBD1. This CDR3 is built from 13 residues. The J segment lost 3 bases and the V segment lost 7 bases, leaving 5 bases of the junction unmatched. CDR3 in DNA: TGTGCCAGCACCACAACAGGGGACACTGAAGCTTTCTTT. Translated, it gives CASTTTGDTEAFF.

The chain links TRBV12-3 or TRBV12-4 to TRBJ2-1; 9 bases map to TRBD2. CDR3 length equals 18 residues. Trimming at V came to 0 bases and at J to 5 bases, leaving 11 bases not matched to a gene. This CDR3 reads CASSLAKLAGALNNEQFF. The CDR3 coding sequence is TGTGCCAGCAGTTTAGCTAAATTAGCGGGGGCCCTAAACAATGAGCAGTTCTTC.

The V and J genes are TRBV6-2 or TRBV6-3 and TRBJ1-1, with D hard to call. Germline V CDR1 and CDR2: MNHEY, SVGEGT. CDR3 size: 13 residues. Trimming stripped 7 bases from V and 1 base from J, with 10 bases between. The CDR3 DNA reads TGTGCCAGCACCACTACGGAGAACACTGAAGCTTTCTTT. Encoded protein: CASTTTENTEAFF.

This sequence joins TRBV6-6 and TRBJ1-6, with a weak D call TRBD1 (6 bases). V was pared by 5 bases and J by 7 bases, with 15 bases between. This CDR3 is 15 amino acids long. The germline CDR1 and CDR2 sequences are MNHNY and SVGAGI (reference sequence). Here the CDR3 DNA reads TGTGCCAGCAGTGGCTCGGACAGCCGGAATTCACCCCTCCACTTT. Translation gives CASSGSDSRNSPLHF.

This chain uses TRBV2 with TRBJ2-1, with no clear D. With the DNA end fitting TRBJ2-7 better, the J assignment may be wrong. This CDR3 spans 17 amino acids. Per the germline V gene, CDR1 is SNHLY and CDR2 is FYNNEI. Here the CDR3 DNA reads TGTGCCAGCAGTGAGCCCCAGGACCTGGGGTCCTACAATGAGCAGTACTTC. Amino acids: CASSEPQDLGSYNEQYF.

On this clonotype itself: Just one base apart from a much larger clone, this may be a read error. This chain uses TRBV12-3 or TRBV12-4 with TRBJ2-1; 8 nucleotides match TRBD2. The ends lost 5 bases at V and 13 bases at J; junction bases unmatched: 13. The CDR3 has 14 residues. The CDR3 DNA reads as TGTGCCAGCAGTGCTAGCGGGCAGCAAGAGACCCAGTTCTTC. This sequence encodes CASSASGQQETQFF.

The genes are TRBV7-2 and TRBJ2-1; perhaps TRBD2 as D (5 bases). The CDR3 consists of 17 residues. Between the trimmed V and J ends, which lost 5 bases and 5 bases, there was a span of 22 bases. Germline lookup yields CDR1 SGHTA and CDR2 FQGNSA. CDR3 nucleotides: TGTGCCAGCAGCCCGGGCCCAGGAGGAAATAACAACAATGAGCAGTTCTTC. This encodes CASSPGPGGNNNNEQFF.

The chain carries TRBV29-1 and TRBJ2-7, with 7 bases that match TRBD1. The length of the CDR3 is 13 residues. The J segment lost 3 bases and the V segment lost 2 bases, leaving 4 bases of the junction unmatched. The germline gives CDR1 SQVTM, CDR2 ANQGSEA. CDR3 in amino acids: CSVEQGDSYEQYF. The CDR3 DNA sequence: TGCAGCGTTGAACAAGGGGACAGCTACGAGCAGTACTTC.

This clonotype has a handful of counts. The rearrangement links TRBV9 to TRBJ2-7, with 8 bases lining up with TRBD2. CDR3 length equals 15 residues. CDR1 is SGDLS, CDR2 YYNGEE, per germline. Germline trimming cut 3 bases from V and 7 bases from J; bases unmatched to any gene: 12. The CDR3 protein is CASSERLATYNEQYF. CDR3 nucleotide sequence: TGTGCCAGCAGCGAACGACTAGCGACTTACAATGAGCAGTACTTC.

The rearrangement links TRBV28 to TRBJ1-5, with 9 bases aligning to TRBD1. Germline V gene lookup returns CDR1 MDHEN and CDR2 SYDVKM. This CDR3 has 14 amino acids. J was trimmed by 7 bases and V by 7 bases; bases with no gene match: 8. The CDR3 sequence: CASIWGQGKQPQHF. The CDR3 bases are TGTGCCAGCATTTGGGGACAGGGAAAACAGCCCCAGCATTTT.

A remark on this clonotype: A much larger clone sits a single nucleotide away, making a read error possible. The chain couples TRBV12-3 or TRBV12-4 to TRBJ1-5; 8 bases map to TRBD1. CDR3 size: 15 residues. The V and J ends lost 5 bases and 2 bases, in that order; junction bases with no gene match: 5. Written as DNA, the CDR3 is TGTGCCAGCAGTGTTGACAGGGGTGGCAATCAGCCCCAGCATTTT. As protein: CASSVDRGGNQPQHF.

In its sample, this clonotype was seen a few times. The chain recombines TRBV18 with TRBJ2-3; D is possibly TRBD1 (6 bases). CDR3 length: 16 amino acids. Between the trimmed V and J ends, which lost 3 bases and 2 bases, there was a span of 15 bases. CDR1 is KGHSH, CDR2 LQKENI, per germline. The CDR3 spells CASSPLMGAPTDTQYF. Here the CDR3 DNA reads TGTGCCAGCTCACCGCTAATGGGGGCTCCCACAGATACGCAGTATTTT.

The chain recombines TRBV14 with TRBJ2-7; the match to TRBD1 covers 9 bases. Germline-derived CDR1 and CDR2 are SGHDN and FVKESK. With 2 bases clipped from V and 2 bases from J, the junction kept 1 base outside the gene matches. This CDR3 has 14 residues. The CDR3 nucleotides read TGTGCCAGCAGCCAATACAGGGGGCCCTACGAGCAGTACTTC. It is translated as CASSQYRGPYEQYF.

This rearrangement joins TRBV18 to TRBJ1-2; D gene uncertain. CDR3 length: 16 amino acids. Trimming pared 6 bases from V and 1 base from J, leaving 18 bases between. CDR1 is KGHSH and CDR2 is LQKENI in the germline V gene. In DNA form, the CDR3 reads TGTGCCAGCTCCCGGAGGCAGGAGGAGGATAACTATGGCTACACCTTC. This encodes CASSRRQEEDNYGYTF.

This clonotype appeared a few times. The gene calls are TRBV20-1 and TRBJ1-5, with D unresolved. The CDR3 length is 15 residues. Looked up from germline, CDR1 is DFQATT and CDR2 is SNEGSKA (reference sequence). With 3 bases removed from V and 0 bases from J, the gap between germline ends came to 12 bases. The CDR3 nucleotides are TGCAGTGCTAGGTCGGGGTCGGATAGCAATCAGCCCCAGCATTTT. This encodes CSARSGSDSNQPQHF.

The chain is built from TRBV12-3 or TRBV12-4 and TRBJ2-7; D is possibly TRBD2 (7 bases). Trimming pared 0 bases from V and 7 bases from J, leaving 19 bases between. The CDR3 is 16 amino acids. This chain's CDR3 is CASSLAPAGRGDEQYF. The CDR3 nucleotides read TGTGCCAGCAGTTTAGCTCCTGCGGGGAGGGGGGATGAGCAGTACTTC.

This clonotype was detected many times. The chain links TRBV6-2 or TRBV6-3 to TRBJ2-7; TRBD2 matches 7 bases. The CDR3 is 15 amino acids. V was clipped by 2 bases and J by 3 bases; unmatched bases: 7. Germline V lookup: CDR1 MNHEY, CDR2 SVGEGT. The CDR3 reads CASSYGSGLSYEQYF. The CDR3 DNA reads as TGTGCCAGCAGTTACGGATCGGGACTAAGCTACGAGCAGTACTTC.

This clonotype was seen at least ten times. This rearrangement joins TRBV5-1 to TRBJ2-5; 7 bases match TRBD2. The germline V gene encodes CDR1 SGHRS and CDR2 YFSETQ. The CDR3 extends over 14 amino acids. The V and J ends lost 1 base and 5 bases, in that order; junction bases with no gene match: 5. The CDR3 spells CASSLLGRGETQYF. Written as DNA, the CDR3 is TGCGCCAGCAGCTTGTTAGGGAGGGGCGAGACCCAGTACTTC.

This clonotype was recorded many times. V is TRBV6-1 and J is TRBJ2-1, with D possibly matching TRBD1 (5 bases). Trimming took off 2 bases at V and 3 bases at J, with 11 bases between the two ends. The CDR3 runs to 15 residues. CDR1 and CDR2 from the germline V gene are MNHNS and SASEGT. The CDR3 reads CASSESQGFYNEQFF. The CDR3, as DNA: TGTGCCAGCAGTGAATCCCAGGGATTCTACAATGAGCAGTTCTTC.

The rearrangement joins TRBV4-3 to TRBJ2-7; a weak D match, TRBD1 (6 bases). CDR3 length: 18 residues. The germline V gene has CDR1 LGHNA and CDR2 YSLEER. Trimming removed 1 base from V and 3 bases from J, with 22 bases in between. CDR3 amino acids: CASSQGQFAWGTIYEQYF. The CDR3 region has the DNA TGCGCCAGCAGCCAAGGACAATTTGCGTGGGGGACAATCTACGAGCAGTACTTC.

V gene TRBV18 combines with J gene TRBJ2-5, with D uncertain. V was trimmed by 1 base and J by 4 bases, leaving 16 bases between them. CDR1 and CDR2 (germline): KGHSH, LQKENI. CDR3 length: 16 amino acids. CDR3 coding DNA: TGTGCCAGCTCACCACGAGTAAGGACCTTAAGAGAGACCCAGTACTTC. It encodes CASSPRVRTLRETQYF.

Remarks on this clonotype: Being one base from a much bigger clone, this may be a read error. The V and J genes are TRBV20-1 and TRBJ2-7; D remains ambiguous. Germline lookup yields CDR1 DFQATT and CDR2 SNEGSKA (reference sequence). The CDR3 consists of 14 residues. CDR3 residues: CSARDRRTTYGQYF. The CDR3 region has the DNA TGCAGTGCTAGAGATCGTAGGACCACCTACGGGCAGTACTTC.

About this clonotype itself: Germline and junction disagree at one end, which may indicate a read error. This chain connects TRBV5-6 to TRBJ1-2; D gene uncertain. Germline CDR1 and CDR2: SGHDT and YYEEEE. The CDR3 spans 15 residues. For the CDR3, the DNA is TGTGCCAGCAGCTTGGGAGGCCGAACTAAATATGGCTACACCTTC. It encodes CASSLGGRTKYGYTF.

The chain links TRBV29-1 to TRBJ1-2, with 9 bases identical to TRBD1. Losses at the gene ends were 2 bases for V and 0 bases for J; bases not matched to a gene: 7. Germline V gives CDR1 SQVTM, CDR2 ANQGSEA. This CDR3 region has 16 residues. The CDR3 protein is CSVEPPQGAANYGYTF. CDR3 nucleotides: TGCAGCGTTGAACCTCCACAGGGGGCGGCTAACTATGGCTACACCTTC.

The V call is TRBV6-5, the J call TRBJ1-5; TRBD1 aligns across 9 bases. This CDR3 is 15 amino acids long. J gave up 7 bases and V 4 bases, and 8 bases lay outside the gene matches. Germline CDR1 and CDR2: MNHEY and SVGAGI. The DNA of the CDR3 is TGTGCCAGCAGTTCGAAGGGACAGGGAGAACAGCCCCAGCATTTT. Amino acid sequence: CASSSKGQGEQPQHF.